The source of this T cell receptor (beta chain) is a study of T cell responses to AZD1222 COVID-19 vaccine. Only in-frame clones appear in the TCRdb table, and some are missing; sequencing was by immunoSEQ multiplex PCR. The sample has about 110,000 clones, 87% seen once. Germline V gene data show CDR1 as SGHRS and CDR2 as YFSETQ. CDR3 length equals 17 residues. The V segment lost 4 bases and the J segment 2 bases; nucleotides outside the gene matches: 12. The input for sequencing was peripheral blood, taken on day 0 of AZD1222 vaccination. The clonotype originates from an adult in good health. This sequence joins TRBV5-1 and TRBJ2-7, with 10 nucleotides matching TRBD2. For the CDR3, the DNA is TGCGCCAGCAGCCGACCTTCAGCGGGGGGGATTGCCTACGAGCAGTACTTC. It specifies CASSRPSAGGIAYEQYF.